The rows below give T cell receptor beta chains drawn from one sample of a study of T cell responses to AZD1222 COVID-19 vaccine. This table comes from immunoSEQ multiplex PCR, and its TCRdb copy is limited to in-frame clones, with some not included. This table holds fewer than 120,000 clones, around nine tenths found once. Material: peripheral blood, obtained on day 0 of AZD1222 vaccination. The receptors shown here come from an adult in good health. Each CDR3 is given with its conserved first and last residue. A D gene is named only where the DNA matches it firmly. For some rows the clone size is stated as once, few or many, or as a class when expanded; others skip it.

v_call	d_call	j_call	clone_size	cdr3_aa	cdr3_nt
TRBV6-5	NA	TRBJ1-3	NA	CASSQDRYSGNTIYF	TGTGCCAGCAGCCAAGACAGGTACTCTGGAAACACCATATATTTT
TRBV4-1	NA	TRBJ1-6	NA	CASSQGGRGVSSPLHF	TGCGCCAGCAGCCAAGGGGGCAGGGGTGTGAGTTCACCCCTCCACTTT
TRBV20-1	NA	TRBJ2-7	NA	CSARVEGEQYF	TGCAGTGCTAGAGTTGAAGGGGAGCAGTACTTC
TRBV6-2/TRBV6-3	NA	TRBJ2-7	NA	CASSYPGGSEQYF	TGTGCCAGCAGTTACCCCGGGGGTTCCGAGCAGTACTTC
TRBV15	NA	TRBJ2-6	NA	CATSRSQGGISGANVLTF	TGTGCCACCAGCAGAAGTCAGGGAGGAATATCTGGGGCCAACGTCCTGACTTTC
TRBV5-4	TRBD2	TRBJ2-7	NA	CASSPASGSYEQYF	TGTGCCAGCAGCCCGGCTAGCGGGAGTTACGAGCAGTACTTC
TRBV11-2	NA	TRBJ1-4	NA	CASSVASFEKLFF	TGTGCCAGCAGCGTAGCTAGTTTTGAAAAACTGTTTTTT
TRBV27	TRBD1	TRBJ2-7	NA	CASSSPTRTGPYEQYF	TGTGCCAGCAGTTCCCCCACCCGGACAGGACCCTACGAGCAGTACTTC
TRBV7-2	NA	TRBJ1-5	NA	CASSEQGDQPQHF	TGTGCCAGCAGCGAACAGGGTGATCAGCCCCAGCATTTT
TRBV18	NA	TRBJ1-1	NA	CASSPSEGGTEAFF	TGTGCCAGCTCACCTTCAGAGGGAGGCACTGAAGCTTTCTTT
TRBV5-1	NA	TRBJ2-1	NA	CASSSSPGTGDNEQFF	TGCGCCAGCAGCTCAAGTCCCGGGACGGGGGACAATGAGCAGTTCTTC
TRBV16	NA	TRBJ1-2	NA	CASSQSRTDYGYTF	TGTGCCAGCAGCCAATCTAGGACAGACTATGGCTACACCTTC
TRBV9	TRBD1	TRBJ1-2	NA	CASSSGQGVNYGYTF	TGTGCCAGCAGCTCCGGACAGGGGGTGAACTATGGCTACACCTTC
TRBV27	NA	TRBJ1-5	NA	CASSESNQPQHF	TGTGCCAGCAGTGAAAGCAATCAGCCCCAGCATTTT
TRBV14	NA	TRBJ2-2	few	CASSQDRLGGELFF	TGTGCCAGCAGCCAAGATAGGTTGGGCGGGGAGCTGTTTTTT
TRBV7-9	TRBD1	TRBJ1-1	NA	CASNRDSMNTEAFF	TGTGCCAGCAACCGGGACAGCATGAACACTGAAGCTTTCTTT
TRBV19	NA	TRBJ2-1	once	CASSIKPPGLGYNEQFF	TGTGCCAGTAGTATAAAGCCCCCAGGGCTCGGCTACAATGAGCAGTTCTTC
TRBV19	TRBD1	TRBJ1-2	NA	CASSRPGTEINYGYTF	TGTGCCAGTAGTCGGCCCGGGACAGAGATTAACTATGGCTACACCTTC
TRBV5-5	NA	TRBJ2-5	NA	CASSLSYSEGETQYF	TGTGCCAGCAGCTTGAGCTATTCAGAGGGGGAGACCCAGTACTTC
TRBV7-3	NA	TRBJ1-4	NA	CASSSPSRGGEKLFF	TGTGCCAGCAGCTCGCCCTCGAGGGGTGGTGAAAAACTGTTTTTT
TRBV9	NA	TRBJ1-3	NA	CASSVEGSAGLLGNTIYF	TGTGCCAGCAGCGTAGAGGGGTCTGCGGGGCTGCTTGGAAACACCATATATTTT
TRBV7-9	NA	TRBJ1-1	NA	CASSLGQAETFRKNTEAFF	TGTGCCAGCAGCTTAGGTCAGGCGGAGACGTTCCGGAAGAACACTGAAGCTTTCTTT
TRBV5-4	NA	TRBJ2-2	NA	CASSLDNTGELFF	TGTGCCAGCAGCTTGGATAACACCGGGGAGCTGTTTTTT
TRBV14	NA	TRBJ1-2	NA	CASSRIQGYGYTF	TGTGCCAGCAGCCGAATTCAGGGATATGGCTACACCTTC
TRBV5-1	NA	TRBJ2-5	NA	CASSLQETQYF	TGCGCCAGCAGCTTACAAGAGACCCAGTACTTC
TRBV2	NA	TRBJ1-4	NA	CASRRVYSNEKLFF	TGTGCCAGCCGACGGGTTTATTCTAATGAAAAACTGTTTTTT
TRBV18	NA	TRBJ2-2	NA	CASSPWGRDTGELFF	TGTGCCAGCTCACCATGGGGCAGGGACACCGGGGAGCTGTTTTTT
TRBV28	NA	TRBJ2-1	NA	CASRSGTAVGDNEQFF	TGTGCCAGCAGATCCGGGACCGCGGTGGGGGACAATGAGCAGTTCTTC
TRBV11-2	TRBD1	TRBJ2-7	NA	CASSSRLTLGDSTYEQYF	TGTGCCAGCAGCTCACGCCTAACTCTCGGGGACAGTACCTACGAGCAGTACTTC
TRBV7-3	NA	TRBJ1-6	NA	CASSLGGNSPLHF	TGTGCCAGCAGCTTAGGCGGGAATTCACCCCTCCACTTT
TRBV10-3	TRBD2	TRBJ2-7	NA	CAISVQRESHEQYF	TGTGCCATCAGTGTACAGCGGGAGTCCCACGAGCAGTACTTC
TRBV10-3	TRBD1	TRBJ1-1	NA	CAISARTGSKKAEAFF	TGTGCCATCAGTGCCCGGACAGGGAGCAAAAAAGCTGAAGCTTTCTTT
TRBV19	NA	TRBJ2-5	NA	CASSAGSWAETQYF	TGTGCCAGTAGTGCCGGCTCTTGGGCGGAGACCCAGTACTTC
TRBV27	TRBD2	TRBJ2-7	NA	CASSLGLAGVSYEQYF	TGTGCCAGCAGTTTAGGGCTAGCGGGAGTCAGCTACGAGCAGTACTTC
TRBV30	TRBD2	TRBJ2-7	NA	CAWRAGGTYEQYF	TGTGCCTGGAGGGCGGGGGGCACCTACGAGCAGTACTTC
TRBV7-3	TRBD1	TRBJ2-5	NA	CASSLSSTGTETQYF	TGTGCCAGCAGCTTAAGCTCGACAGGGACCGAGACCCAGTACTTC